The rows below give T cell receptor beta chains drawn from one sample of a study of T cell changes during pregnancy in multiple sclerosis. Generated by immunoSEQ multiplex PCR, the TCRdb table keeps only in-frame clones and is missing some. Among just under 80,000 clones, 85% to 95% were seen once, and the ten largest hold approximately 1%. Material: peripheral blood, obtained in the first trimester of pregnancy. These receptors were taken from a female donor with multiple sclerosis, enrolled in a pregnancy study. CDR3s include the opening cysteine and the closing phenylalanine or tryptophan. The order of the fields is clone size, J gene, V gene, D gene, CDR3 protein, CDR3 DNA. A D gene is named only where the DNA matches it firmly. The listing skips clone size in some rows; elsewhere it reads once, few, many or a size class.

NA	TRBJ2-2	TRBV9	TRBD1	CASSVGRGQTGELFF	TGTGCCAGCAGCGTAGGCAGGGGGCAGACCGGGGAGCTGTTTTTT
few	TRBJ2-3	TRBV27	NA	CASQLRDFPSTDTQYF	TGTGCCAGCCAACTGAGGGACTTCCCTAGCACAGATACGCAGTATTTT
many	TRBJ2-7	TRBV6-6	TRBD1	CASRPGTGSYEQYF	TGTGCCAGCAGGCCCGGGACAGGGTCCTACGAGCAGTACTTC
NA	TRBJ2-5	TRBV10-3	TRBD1	CAISASGGGGTQYF	TGTGCCATCAGTGCCTCAGGGGGCGGCGGGACCCAGTACTTC
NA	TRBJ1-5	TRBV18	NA	CASSPEQGPGNQPQHF	TGTGCCAGCTCACCAGAACAGGGACCGGGCAATCAGCCCCAGCATTTT
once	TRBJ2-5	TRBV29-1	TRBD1	CSALPGQAYQETQYF	TGCAGCGCCCTTCCCGGACAGGCCTACCAAGAGACCCAGTACTTC
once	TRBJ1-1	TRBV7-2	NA	CASSPYRAIDAEAFF	TGTGCCAGCAGCCCGTACAGGGCGATTGACGCTGAAGCTTTCTTT
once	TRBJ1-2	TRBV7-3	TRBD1	CASSLIGTEYGYTF	TGTGCCAGCAGCTTGATCGGGACAGAGTATGGCTACACCTTC
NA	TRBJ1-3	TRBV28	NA	CASCDPGIGNTIYF	TGTGCCAGCTGCGACCCGGGGATAGGAAACACCATATATTTT
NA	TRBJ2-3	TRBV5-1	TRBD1	CASSLGYSQGATDTQYF	TGCGCCAGCAGCTTGGGCTATTCACAGGGGGCTACAGATACGCAGTATTTT
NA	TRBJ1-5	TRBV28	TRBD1	CASSLTGQGSNQPQHF	TGTGCCAGCAGTTTAACCGGACAGGGCAGCAATCAGCCCCAGCATTTT
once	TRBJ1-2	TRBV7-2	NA	CASSFMGGPNYGYTF	TGTGCCAGCAGCTTTATGGGAGGGCCTAACTATGGCTACACCTTC
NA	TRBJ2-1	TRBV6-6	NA	CASMGGGSSTYNEQFF	TGTGCCAGCATGGGGGGTGGGAGTTCCACCTACAATGAGCAGTTCTTC
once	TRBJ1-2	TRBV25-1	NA	CASSEYGGFYGYTF	TGTGCCAGCAGTGAATATGGAGGATTCTATGGCTACACCTTC
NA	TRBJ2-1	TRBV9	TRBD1	CASSVGLTGGLSSYNEQFF	TGTGCCAGCAGCGTAGGTCTGACAGGGGGCTTGAGCTCCTACAATGAGCAGTTCTTC
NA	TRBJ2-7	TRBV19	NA	CASSIGASDSYEQYF	TGTGCCAGTAGTATAGGTGCCAGCGACTCCTACGAGCAGTACTTC
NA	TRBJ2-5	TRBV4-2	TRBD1	CASSQDPRGETQYF	TGTGCCAGCAGCCAAGATCCCAGGGGGGAGACCCAGTACTTC
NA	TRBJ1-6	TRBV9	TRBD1	CASSVNDRGGSPLHF	TGTGCCAGCAGCGTAAACGACAGGGGAGGTTCACCCCTCCACTTT
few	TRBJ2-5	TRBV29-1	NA	CSVQGLAETQYF	TGCAGCGTGCAGGGTCTGGCGGAGACCCAGTACTTC
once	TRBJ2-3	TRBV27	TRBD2	CASRDGLAGGRSIDTQYF	TGTGCCAGCAGGGATGGACTAGCGGGGGGGCGGAGTATAGATACGCAGTATTTT
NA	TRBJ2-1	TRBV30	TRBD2	CAWNDLAGGLYNEQFF	TGTGCCTGGAACGATCTAGCGGGAGGGCTCTACAATGAGCAGTTCTTC
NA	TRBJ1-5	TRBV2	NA	CASSGSRINQPQHF	TGTGCCAGCAGTGGGTCCAGGATTAATCAGCCCCAGCATTTT
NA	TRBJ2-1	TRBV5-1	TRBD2	CASSLGPRGVGEQFF	TGCGCCAGCAGCTTGGGTCCGCGGGGGGTAGGTGAGCAGTTCTTC
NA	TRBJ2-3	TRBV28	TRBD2	CASSLSTSGAEDTQYF	TGTGCCAGCAGTTTATCGACTAGCGGAGCGGAAGATACGCAGTATTTT
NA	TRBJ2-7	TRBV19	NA	CASSNLGTYEQYF	TGTGCCAGTAGTAACCTAGGTACCTACGAGCAGTACTTC
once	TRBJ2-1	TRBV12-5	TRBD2	CASGLSTSYPSEQFF	TGTGCTAGTGGTTTGTCGACTAGCTACCCCAGTGAGCAGTTCTTC
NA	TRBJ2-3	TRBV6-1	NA	CASSDPSGGSRTDTQYF	TGTGCCAGCAGTGATCCCTCAGGAGGATCCAGAACAGATACGCAGTATTTT
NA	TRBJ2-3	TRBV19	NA	CASSIGRSDTDTQYF	TGTGCCAGTAGTATAGGGCGGAGTGACACAGATACGCAGTATTTT
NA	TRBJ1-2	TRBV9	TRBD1	CASRSGTGGQYGYTF	TGTGCCAGCAGGTCGGGGACAGGGGGGCAGTATGGCTACACCTTC
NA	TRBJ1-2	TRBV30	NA	CAWSVLGGYGYTF	TGTGCCTGGAGTGTACTCGGTGGCTATGGCTACACCTTC
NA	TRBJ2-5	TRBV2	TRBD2	CASSLAGVRETQYF	TGTGCCAGCAGTCTAGCGGGAGTCCGAGAGACCCAGTACTTC
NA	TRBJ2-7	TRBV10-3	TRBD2	CAISESLAGGSTPYEQYF	TGTGCCATCAGTGAGTCGCTAGCGGGGGGGTCAACCCCCTACGAGCAGTACTTC
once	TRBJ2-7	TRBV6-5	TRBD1	CASRGDRPYEQYF	TGTGCCAGCAGGGGGGACAGGCCCTACGAGCAGTACTTC
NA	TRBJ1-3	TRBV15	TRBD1	CATSRVFRQGANTIYF	TGTGCCACCAGCAGAGTTTTCCGACAGGGGGCAAACACCATATATTTT
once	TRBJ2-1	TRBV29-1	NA	CSVERIIVTGALSYNEQFF	TGCAGCGTTGAAAGGATCATTGTGACAGGAGCACTCTCCTACAATGAGCAGTTCTTC
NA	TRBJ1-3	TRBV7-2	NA	CASRQRADSGNTIYF	TGTGCCAGCAGGCAGAGGGCAGACTCTGGAAACACCATATATTTT
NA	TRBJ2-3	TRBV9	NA	CASSAGADTQYF	TGTGCCAGCAGCGCGGGTGCAGATACGCAGTATTTT
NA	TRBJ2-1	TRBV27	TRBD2	CASSLELAGGLGEQFF	TGTGCCAGCAGTTTGGAACTAGCGGGAGGGTTGGGTGAGCAGTTCTTC
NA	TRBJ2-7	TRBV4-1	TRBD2	CASSQVETSGLPPYEQYF	TGCGCCAGCAGCCAAGTCGAGACTAGCGGTCTTCCGCCCTACGAGCAGTACTTC
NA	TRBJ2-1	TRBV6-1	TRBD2	CASSPLAELYNEQFF	TGTGCCAGCAGCCCGCTAGCGGAACTTTACAATGAGCAGTTCTTC
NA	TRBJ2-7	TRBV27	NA	CASSPRSRGSHEQYF	TGTGCCAGCAGTCCCCGGTCCCGGGGGAGCCACGAGCAGTACTTC
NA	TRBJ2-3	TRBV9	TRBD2	CASSALAGEGNTQYF	TGTGCCAGCAGCGCTTTAGCGGGAGAGGGAAATACGCAGTATTTT
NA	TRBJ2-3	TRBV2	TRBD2	CASRSDGRTDTQYF	TGTGCCAGCAGGTCTGACGGGAGGACAGATACGCAGTATTTT
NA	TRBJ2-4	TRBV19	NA	CASSTRGQKNIQYF	TGTGCCAGTAGTACCCGGGGTCAGAAAAACATTCAGTACTTC
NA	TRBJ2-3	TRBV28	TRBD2	CASSLPLAGDTDTQYF	TGTGCCAGCAGTTTACCTCTAGCGGGAGATACAGATACGCAGTATTTT
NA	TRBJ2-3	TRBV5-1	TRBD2	CACSSGGADGTQYF	TGCGCCTGCTCTAGCGGGGGGGCCGACGGCACGCAGTATTTT
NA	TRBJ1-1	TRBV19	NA	CASRFMGLNTEAFF	TGTGCCAGTCGATTTATGGGCTTGAACACTGAAGCTTTCTTT
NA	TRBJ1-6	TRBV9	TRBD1	CASSTRQGADSPLHF	TGTGCCAGCAGCACCCGACAGGGGGCCGATTCACCCCTCCACTTT
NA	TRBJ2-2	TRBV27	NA	CASSLRTASTGELFF	TGTGCCAGCAGTTTAAGGACAGCGAGCACCGGGGAGCTGTTTTTT
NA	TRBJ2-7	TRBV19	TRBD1	CASSSRTGGYEQYF	TGTGCCAGTAGCTCGAGGACAGGGGGGTACGAGCAGTACTTC
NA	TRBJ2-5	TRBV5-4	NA	CASSLNAGVDQETQYF	TGTGCCAGCAGCTTGAACGCAGGGGTCGATCAAGAGACCCAGTACTTC
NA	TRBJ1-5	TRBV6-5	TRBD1	CASSQDRGGQPQHF	TGTGCCAGCAGCCAGGACAGGGGGGGTCAGCCCCAGCATTTT
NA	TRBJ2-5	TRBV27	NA	CASSPPQRQETQYF	TGTGCCAGCAGTCCCCCGCAACGACAGGAGACCCAGTACTTC
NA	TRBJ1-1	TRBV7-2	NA	CASSLIGATNTEAFF	TGTGCCAGCAGCTTAATTGGGGCCACGAACACTGAAGCTTTCTTT
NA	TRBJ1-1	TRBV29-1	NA	CSAEPLEMNTEAFF	TGCAGCGCCGAACCTTTGGAGATGAACACTGAAGCTTTCTTT
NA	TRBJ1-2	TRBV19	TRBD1	CASSKGTVYGYTF	TGTGCCAGTAGTAAGGGGACAGTCTATGGCTACACCTTC
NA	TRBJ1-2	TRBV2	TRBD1	CASSDSGQYYGYTF	TGTGCCAGCAGTGACTCGGGACAGTACTATGGCTACACCTTC